This TCR beta chain was identified during a study of read filtering for tumor transcriptome and immune sequencing. Study as a whole: Transcriptome libraries were built from DNase-treated RNA.

Germline CDR1 is SEHNR and CDR2 is FQNEAQ (reference sequence). V gave up 8 bases and J gave up 0 bases, with 13 bases separating them. The CDR3 has 14 amino acids. Molecular barcoded adaptors covering alpha/delta and beta/gamma chains were used on approximately 440 ng RNA. TCRdb fed the reads into MiXCR, producing one record per CDR3 protein. Seen here are more than 100,000 distinct CDR3 sequences, 13% observed once, and the top ten hold approximately 8%. This clonotype was seen ten or more times. The sequencing input was a population of CD138-negative cells sorted from bone marrow. The J gene is TRBJ1-1, the V gene TRBV7-9; D is possibly TRBD1 (5 bases). This receptor was taken from a donor at least 40 years old with multiple myeloma. As DNA, the CDR3 is TGTGCCAGCGGACAACGGGGATTGAACACTGAAGCTTTCTTT. Residues: CASGQRGLNTEAFF. Together with reference TRBV7-9 and TRBJ1-1, the CDR3 gives the full variable domain: DTGVSQNPRHKITKRGQNVTFRCDPISEHNRLYWYRQTLGQGPEFLTYFQNEAQLEKSRLLSDRFSAERPKGSFSTLEIQRTEQGDSAMYLCASGQRGLNTEAFFGQGTRLTVV.